This T cell receptor beta chain was sequenced during a study of T-cell memory formation after mild COVID-19. Study background: Across donors, TCR clusters were largely donor specific. Overall study results and limits: Nothing confirmed that second-wave clones peaking on day 37 were specific for SARS-CoV-2. In pre-infection memory, a portion of responding clones appeared, which suggested that cross-reactive memory joined.

About this clonotype: Its antigen is still unknown.

TCRdb independently ran MiXCR on the 5' RACE reads; one entry per CDR3 protein. Among approximately 100,000 distinct CDR3 sequences listed, about 15% were seen once. Sequenced sample: PBMCs or a T cell subset sorted from them (not recorded which). The receptor's source is an adult woman who had mild COVID-19 (a few samples of this study predate the infection). Cell type and time point are not known.

The DNA of the CDR3 is TGTGCCAGCAGACCAGGGGAGAACACTGAAGCTTTCTTT. It codes for CASRPGENTEAFF. This chain links TRBV28 with TRBJ1-1; possibly TRBD1 for D (6 bases). Trimming cost V 6 bases and J 1 base, with 9 bases left between them. There are 13 residues in the CDR3. The V gene's germline CDR1 is MDHEN and CDR2 SYDVKM.